This T cell receptor (beta chain) was captured by sequencing in a study of CD8 T cells in ankylosing spondylitis. Study-level results: A motif in TCR beta, a set of under ten highly homologous variants, appeared characteristic of ankylosing spondylitis blood. Disease-associated clones were CD8+ and fairly uncommon in peripheral blood. Clones tied to disease were said to be significantly enriched in matched ankylosing spondylitis synovial fluid.

This clonotype was counted only a few times. Its cognate antigen is unknown. TCRdb re-called the 5' RACE reads with MiXCR, one entry per CDR3 protein. The sample contains about 250,000 distinct CDR3 sequences, 24% of which appear only once. The J segment lost 6 bases and the V segment lost 3 bases, leaving 10 bases of the junction unmatched. This CDR3 region has 16 residues. Source material: blood, either unsorted or a sorted T cell fraction (not recorded which). J is TRBJ2-3 and V is TRBV12-3 or TRBV12-4, with 9 bases aligning to TRBD2. The sequence derives from a male donor with ankylosing spondylitis or in good health (not recorded which). The CDR3 region is CASSFPSGEAFDTQYF. CDR3 sequence (DNA): TGTGCCAGCAGTTTCCCTAGCGGGGAGGCCTTCGATACGCAGTATTTT.